Detailed here is one T cell receptor (beta chain). The target antigen is unknown. TCRdb reprocessed the 5' RACE reads with MiXCR, giving one entry per CDR3 protein. The sample records roughly 250,000 distinct CDR3 sequences, about 14% being singletons. Germline V gives CDR1 MNHNS, CDR2 SASEGT. Deletions cut 5 bases from V and 7 bases from J, with 15 bases between. The CDR3 has 14 amino acids. This sample is drawn from a study of identical twins. Findings of the study overall: Alpha sequences that were out-of-frame and twin-shared showed an excess of low generation probability. Analyses based on zero insertions could be partly confounded by invariant MAIT and iNKT cells.

The material sequenced was memory (CD45RO+) T cells sorted from blood. The chain recombines TRBV6-1 with TRBJ1-5, with TRBD1 as a possible D gene (6 bases). The origin of this receptor is a woman between 18 and 29 years old in good health. Here the CDR3 reads CASSPQGKDQPQHF. The CDR3 DNA follows: TGTGCCAGCAGTCCTCAGGGGAAGGACCAGCCCCAGCATTTT.